The text below deals with one T cell receptor beta chain. The antigen remains undetermined. The CDR3 is 15 residues long. The data were taken from a study of CXCR3-negative and CXCR3-positive naive CD8 T cells. The wider study: Libraries each contributed about 1.5 +/- 0.3 million TRB reads, for about 135 million in total.

UMI-labeled TRB cDNA libraries were prepared by 5' RACE. TCRdb reprocessed the 5' RACE reads and stores each CDR3 protein as one record, lacking DNA. The table lists around 160,000 distinct CDR3 sequences. Study results and limitations: Researchers report that CXCR3-positive naive cells carry more hydrophobic TRB CDR3s than CXCR3-negative naive cells.

The sequence was collected from a human donor in good health. Some clones in this sample may be carry-over from other donors' samples. The rearrangement uses TRBV12-3 or TRBV12-4 and TRBJ2-1; the TCRdb D gene call, TRBD1, has no DNA to confirm it. Sequencing was done on a sample of naive CXCR3+ CD8+ T cells from blood. Subset meaning: CD45RO-CCR7+CD27+CD95- naive CD8+ T cells expressing CXCR3 (TNR3+). CDR3 sequence reads: CASSLGDSAYNEQFF.